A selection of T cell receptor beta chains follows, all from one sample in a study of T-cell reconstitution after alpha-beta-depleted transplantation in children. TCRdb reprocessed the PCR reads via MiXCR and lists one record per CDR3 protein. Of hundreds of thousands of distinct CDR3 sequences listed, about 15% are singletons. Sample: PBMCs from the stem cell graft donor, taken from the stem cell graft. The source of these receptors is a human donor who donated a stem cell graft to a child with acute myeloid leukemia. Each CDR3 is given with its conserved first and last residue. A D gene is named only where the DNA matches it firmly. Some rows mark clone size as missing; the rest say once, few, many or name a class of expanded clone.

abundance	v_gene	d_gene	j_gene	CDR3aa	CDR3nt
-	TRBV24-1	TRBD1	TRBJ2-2	CATSDRDSRTGELFF	TGTGCCACCAGTGATCGGGACAGCAGGACCGGGGAGCTGTTTTTT
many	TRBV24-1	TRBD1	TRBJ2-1	CATKGAHNEQFF	TGTGCCACCAAGGGGGCCCACAATGAGCAGTTCTTC
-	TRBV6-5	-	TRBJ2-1	CASSYTLAYPYNEQFF	TGTGCCAGCAGTTACACTCTAGCATACCCCTACAATGAGCAGTTCTTC
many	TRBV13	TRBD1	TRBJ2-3	CASSFGQGADTQYF	TGTGCCAGCAGCTTCGGACAGGGGGCCGATACGCAGTATTTT
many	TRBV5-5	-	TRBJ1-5	CASSLEGYSNQPQHF	TGTGCCAGCAGTTTAGAGGGGTATAGCAATCAGCCCCAGCATTTT
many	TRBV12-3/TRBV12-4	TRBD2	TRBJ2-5	CASSLTSGRETQYF	TGTGCCAGCAGTTTGACTAGCGGGAGAGAGACCCAGTACTTC
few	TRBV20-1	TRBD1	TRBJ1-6	CSAPRGQGVSYNSPLHF	TGCAGTGCCCCCCGCGGACAGGGGGTTTCCTATAATTCACCCCTCCACTTT
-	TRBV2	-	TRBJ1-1	CASGLGEAFF	TGTGCCAGCGGGCTCGGTGAAGCTTTCTTT
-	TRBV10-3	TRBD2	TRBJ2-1	CAISDLPRGGASEQFF	TGTGCCATCAGTGACCTCCCCCGCGGGGGGGCCAGTGAGCAGTTCTTC
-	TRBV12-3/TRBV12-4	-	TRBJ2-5	CASRELGTQETQYF	TGTGCCAGCAGGGAACTCGGGACGCAGGAGACCCAGTACTTC
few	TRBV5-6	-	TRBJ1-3	CASSFQRGGNTIYF	TGTGCCAGCAGCTTTCAGAGGGGTGGAAACACCATATATTTT